This record covers a single TCR beta chain. Antigen unknown. Genomic DNA from each subset was divided evenly over several immunoSEQ plates. Produced via immunoSEQ multiplex PCR; TCRdb's table is partial and in-frame only. Of about 2,500,000 clones listed, 85% to 95% are singletons. The data originate from a study of shared clonotypes between healthy human individuals. Points from the study as a whole: It was the few donors that limited the genetic and exposure-history diversity represented. Clonotype sharing across several donors was observed for 4% to 6.5% of naive CD4 clonotypes. The researchers took only blood, and tissue repertoires probably look different.

The CDR3 covers 15 residues. Germline V gene sequence: CDR1 SGHDT, CDR2 YYEEEE. V shed 4 bases, J shed 10 bases, and the junction held 16 bases outside the gene matches. V and J are TRBV5-6 and TRBJ2-7, with 8 nucleotides matching TRBD2. The source of this sequence is a man between 18 and 29 years old in good health. Sequenced sample: naive CD4+ T cells sorted from blood. Subset given: CD45RA+ positively selected. DNA for the CDR3: TGTGCCAGCAGCCCCCCCGAGGGAAGCGGGAGAATCCAGTACTTC. This translates into CASSPPEGSGRIQYF.